These 20 T cell receptor beta chains originate from one sample sequenced in a study of long-term antiretroviral therapy in people with HIV. The assay used was immunoSEQ (version v3.0), run at survey level. Here immunoSEQ multiplex PCR was the method, and the copy in TCRdb shows in-frame clones only, minus some. The table shows about 39,000 clones, with about nine tenths occurring only once. Specimen: unsorted PBMCs, collected 1.2 years after starting antiretroviral therapy. All receptors derive from a woman in her forties or fifties with HIV.

V gene TRBV7-9 combines with J gene TRBJ2-3; D is perhaps TRBD1 or TRBD2 (5 bases each). The CDR3 extends over 13 amino acids. Trimming cost V 5 bases and J 2 bases, with 8 bases left between them. Germline V gene lookup returns CDR1 SEHNR and CDR2 FQNEAQ (reference sequence). The CDR3 reads CASSRDPTDTQYF. The CDR3, as DNA: TGTGCCAGCAGCCGGGACCCCACAGATACGCAGTATTTT.

As concerns this clone: The junction departs from germline at one end; a sequencing error may be responsible. J is TRBJ1-1 and V is TRBV9; 9 bases line up with TRBD1. Germline CDR1 reads SGDLS; CDR2 reads YYNGEE. The CDR3 has 14 amino acids. The CDR3 DNA reads TGTGCCAGCAGCGTAGACCCTACCGGGACAGGGTGCATGTTT. Amino acids: CASSVDPTGTGCMF.

The chain is built from TRBV29-1 and TRBJ1-2, with a tentative D call TRBD1 (5 bases). CDR1 is SQVTM and CDR2 is ANQGSEA in the germline V gene. CDR3 length: 13 amino acids. Deletions cut 7 bases from V and 6 bases from J, with 18 bases between. CDR3 DNA sequence: TGCAGCGCTGAGGATTGGGGGGTAGATGGCTACACCTTC. Its protein product is CSAEDWGVDGYTF. Full variable domain (remainder filled in from reference TRBV29-1 and TRBJ1-2): SAVISQKPSRDICQRGTSLTIQCQVDSQVTMMFWYRQQPGQSLTLIATANQGSEATYESGFVIDKFPISRPNLTFSTLTVSNMSPEDSSIYLCSAEDWGVDGYTFGSGTRLTVV.

V is TRBV6-6 and J is TRBJ2-7, with D possibly being TRBD2 (6 bases). V shed 6 bases and J shed 0 bases, with 12 bases lying between them. The germline CDR1 and CDR2 sequences are MNHNY and SVGAGI (reference sequence). The CDR3 is made up of 14 amino acids. CDR3 sequence (DNA): TGTGCCAGCAGCACGAGCGGGTTCTCCTACGAGCAGTACTTC. Its translation is CASSTSGFSYEQYF.

V gene TRBV9 combines with J gene TRBJ2-3, with 9 bases fitting TRBD2. J was trimmed by 5 bases and V by 0 bases; bases with no gene match: 7. There are 16 residues in the CDR3. The germline CDR1 and CDR2 sequences are SGDLS and YYNGEE. Written as DNA, the CDR3 is TGTGCCAGCAGCGTAGGGGCGGGGGGGCCGGTAGATACGCAGTATTTT. Its protein is CASSVGAGGPVDTQYF.

This chain links TRBV7-9 with TRBJ2-2; 9 bases are a match to TRBD2. Germline lookup yields CDR1 SEHNR and CDR2 FQNEAQ (reference sequence). This CDR3 has 14 amino acids. V was pared by 1 base and J by 6 bases, with 0 bases of the junction left unmatched. CDR3 amino acids: CASSLVAGAGELFF. CDR3 sequence (DNA): TGTGCCAGCAGCTTAGTAGCGGGGGCCGGGGAGCTGTTTTTT.

The genes are TRBV30 and TRBJ1-2; D uncertain. The CDR3 runs to 13 residues. V was trimmed by 1 base and J by 5 bases, leaving 11 bases between them. Germline loops: CDR1 GTSNPN, CDR2 SVGIG (reference sequence). The CDR3 DNA sequence: TGTGCCTGGAGTGCGGCCGGGGTATATGGCTACACCTTC. This translates into CAWSAAGVYGYTF.

V and J are TRBV7-2 and TRBJ2-3; TRBD2 matches at 7 bases. CDR3 size: 15 residues. Germline CDR1 reads SGHTA; CDR2 reads FQGNSA. Trimming removed 4 bases from V and 1 base from J; junction bases left unmatched: 5. CDR3 sequence: CASSSRTRGTDTQYF. CDR3 nucleotides: TGTGCCAGCAGCTCCCGGACTAGAGGCACAGATACGCAGTATTTT.

The chain has TRBV7-2 and TRBJ2-5; TRBD1 matches 8 bases. The CDR3 has 14 residues. Trimming cost V 6 bases and J 5 bases; bases outside gene matches: 8. Germline V gene data show CDR1 as SGHTA and CDR2 as FQGNSA. The CDR3 here is CASSLTGAGETQYF. In nucleotides, the CDR3 is TGTGCCAGCAGTCTGACAGGGGCCGGTGAGACCCAGTACTTC.

This clone has more than one count but fewer than ten. The chain employs TRBV19 and TRBJ1-6; D gene unclear. V dropped 6 bases and J dropped 8 bases, with 11 bases sitting between them. There are 13 residues in the CDR3. CDR1 LNHDA and CDR2 SQIVND come from the germline V gene (reference sequence). For the CDR3, the DNA is TGTGCCAGTAGCTCCCTACGGGATTCACCCCTCCACTTT. Protein product: CASSSLRDSPLHF.

The genes are TRBV2 and TRBJ1-6; no clear D gene. Germline V lookup: CDR1 SNHLY, CDR2 FYNNEI. V was cut by 6 bases and J by 5 bases, with 23 bases left in between. This CDR3 contains 18 residues. The CDR3 region has the DNA TGTGCCAGCAGCGTGCGATACGTCGGTCAGTTAAATAATTCACCCCTCCACTTT. It specifies CASSVRYVGQLNNSPLHF.

The chain carries TRBV7-9 and TRBJ2-1, with unresolved D. Germline V gene lookup returns CDR1 SEHNR and CDR2 FQNEAQ (reference sequence). CDR3 size: 14 residues. V shed 3 bases and J shed 2 bases, with 8 bases lying between them. CDR3 in DNA: TGTGCCAGCAGCTTGGGTAACACCTACAATGAGCAGTTCTTC. It encodes CASSLGNTYNEQFF.

This chain uses TRBV5-5 with TRBJ2-5; the D gene is possibly TRBD1 (5 bases). V dropped 6 bases and J dropped 2 bases, with 14 bases sitting between them. The germline gives CDR1 SGHKS, CDR2 YYEKEE (reference sequence). The CDR3 runs 14 residues. DNA of the CDR3: TGTGCCAGCACCCCATCACAGGCTCAAGAGACCCAGTACTTC. Protein: CASTPSQAQETQYF.

This chain links TRBV10-3 with TRBJ2-7; D might be TRBD1 (5 bases). Germline-derived CDR1 and CDR2 are ENHRY and SYGVKD. The CDR3 totals 13 residues. Deletions cut 8 bases from V and 0 bases from J, with 11 bases between. The CDR3 DNA follows: TGTGCCATCCGGAGCAGGGTCTCCTACGAGCAGTACTTC. It specifies CAIRSRVSYEQYF.

The V gene is TRBV30, the J gene TRBJ1-2; 7 positions match TRBD1. This CDR3 has 12 residues. Trimming cost V 8 bases and J 8 bases; bases outside gene matches: 11. The V gene's germline CDR1 is GTSNPN and CDR2 SVGIG (reference sequence). This CDR3 is CAGDPTGEGYTF. CDR3 in DNA: TGTGCCGGGGACCCTACAGGGGAAGGCTACACCTTC. Based on the CDR3 plus reference TRBV30 and TRBJ1-2, the full variable domain is SQTIHQWPATLVQPVGSPLSLECTVEGTSNPNLYWYRQAAGRGLQLLFYSVGIGQISSEVPQNLSASRPQDRQFILSSKKLLLSDSGFYLCAGDPTGEGYTFGSGTRLTVV.

This chain links TRBV6-1 with TRBJ2-1; D gene uncertain. This CDR3 is built from 13 residues. V shed 7 bases and J shed 5 bases, with 12 bases lying between them. CDR1 is MNHNS, CDR2 SASEGT, per germline. The DNA for the CDR3 is TGTGCCAGCATAGCAGCTATCCACAATGAGCAGTTCTTC. Its protein product is CASIAAIHNEQFF.

The rearrangement uses TRBV7-9 and TRBJ2-5; no reliable D call. Germline V CDR1 and CDR2: SEHNR, FQNEAQ (reference sequence). Trimming left V 3 bases short and J 5 bases short, with 4 bases between. This CDR3 comprises 11 residues. CDR3 DNA sequence: TGTGCCAGCAGCTTCGGGGAGACCCAGTACTTC. Its protein is CASSFGETQYF.

In this sample, this clone turned up a few times. This chain uses TRBV7-9 with TRBJ1-4, with D possibly TRBD1 on 5 matching bases. The germline gives CDR1 SEHNR, CDR2 FQNEAQ (reference sequence). CDR3 length: 13 amino acids. Trimming stripped 1 base from V and 10 bases from J, with 10 bases between. The CDR3 DNA sequence: TGTGCCAGCAGCTTAGAGAGCGGGGGAAAACTGTTTTTT. Its translation is CASSLESGGKLFF.

The rearrangement uses TRBV10-3 and TRBJ2-3, with TRBD2 identical over 7 bases. This CDR3 is built from 15 residues. The germline V gene encodes CDR1 ENHRY and CDR2 SYGVKD. J was trimmed by 1 base and V by 0 bases; bases with no gene match: 1. For the CDR3, the DNA is TGTGCCATCAGTGAGTCTGCGGGGGGCACAGATACGCAGTATTTT. Translated, it gives CAISESAGGTDTQYF.

This clone was observed once. The chain combines TRBV6-1 with TRBJ2-4; D not certain. The CDR3 is made up of 15 amino acids. CDR1 is MNHNS and CDR2 is SASEGT in the germline V gene. V was clipped by 5 bases and J by 0 bases, with 11 bases between them. The CDR3: CASSQESRAKNIQYF. The DNA for the CDR3 is TGTGCCAGCAGTCAGGAGAGCCGAGCCAAAAACATTCAGTACTTC.